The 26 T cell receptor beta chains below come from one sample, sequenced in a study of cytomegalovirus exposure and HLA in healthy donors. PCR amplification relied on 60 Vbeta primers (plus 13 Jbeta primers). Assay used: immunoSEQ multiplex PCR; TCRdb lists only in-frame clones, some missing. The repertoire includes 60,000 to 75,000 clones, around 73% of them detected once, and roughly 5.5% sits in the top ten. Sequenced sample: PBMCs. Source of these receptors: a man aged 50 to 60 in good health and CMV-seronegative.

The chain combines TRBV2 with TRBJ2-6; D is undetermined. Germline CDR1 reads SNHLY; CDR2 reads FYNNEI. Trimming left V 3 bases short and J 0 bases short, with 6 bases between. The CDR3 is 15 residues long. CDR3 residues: CASSDWSSGANVLTF. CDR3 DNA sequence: TGTGCCAGCAGTGATTGGAGCTCTGGGGCCAACGTCCTGACTTTC.

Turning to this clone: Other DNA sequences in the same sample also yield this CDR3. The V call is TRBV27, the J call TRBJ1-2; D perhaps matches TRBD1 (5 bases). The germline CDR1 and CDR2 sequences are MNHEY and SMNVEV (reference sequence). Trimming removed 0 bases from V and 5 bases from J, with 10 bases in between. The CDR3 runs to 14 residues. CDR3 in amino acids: CASSLSVTGYGYTF. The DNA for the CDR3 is TGTGCCAGCAGTTTATCGGTCACAGGATATGGCTACACCTTC.

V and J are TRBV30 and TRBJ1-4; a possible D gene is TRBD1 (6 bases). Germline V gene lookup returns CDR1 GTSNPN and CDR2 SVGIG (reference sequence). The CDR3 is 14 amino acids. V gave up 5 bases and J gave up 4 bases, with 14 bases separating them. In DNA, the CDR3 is TGTGCCTGGGGTGACAGGCTAGATAATGAAAAACTGTTTTTT. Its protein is CAWGDRLDNEKLFF.

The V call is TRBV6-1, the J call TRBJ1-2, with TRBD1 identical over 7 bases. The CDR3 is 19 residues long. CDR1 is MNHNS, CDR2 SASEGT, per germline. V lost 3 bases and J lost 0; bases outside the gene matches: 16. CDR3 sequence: CASSDTGAGIVSTNYGYTF. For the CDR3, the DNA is TGTGCCAGCAGTGATACAGGGGCGGGTATAGTTTCCACTAACTATGGCTACACCTTC.

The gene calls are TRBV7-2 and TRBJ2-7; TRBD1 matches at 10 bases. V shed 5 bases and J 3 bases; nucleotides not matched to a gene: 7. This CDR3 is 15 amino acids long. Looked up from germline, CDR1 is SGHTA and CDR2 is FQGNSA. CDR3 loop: CASSPRTGGHYEQYF. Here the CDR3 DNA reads TGTGCCAGCAGCCCTCGGACAGGGGGACACTACGAGCAGTACTTC.

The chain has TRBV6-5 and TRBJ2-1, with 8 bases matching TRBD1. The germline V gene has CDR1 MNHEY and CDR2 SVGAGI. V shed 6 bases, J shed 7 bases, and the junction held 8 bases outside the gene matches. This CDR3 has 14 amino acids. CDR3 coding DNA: TGTGCCAGCAGCCAGGGACAGGTGTTAAATGAGCAGTTCTTC. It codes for CASSQGQVLNEQFF.

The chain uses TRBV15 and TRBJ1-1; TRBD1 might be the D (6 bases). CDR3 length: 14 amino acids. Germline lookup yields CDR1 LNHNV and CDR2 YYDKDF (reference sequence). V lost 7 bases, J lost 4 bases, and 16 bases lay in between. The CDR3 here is CATNPSQGSTEAFF. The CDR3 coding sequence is TGTGCCACCAACCCCAGTCAGGGGAGCACTGAAGCTTTCTTT.

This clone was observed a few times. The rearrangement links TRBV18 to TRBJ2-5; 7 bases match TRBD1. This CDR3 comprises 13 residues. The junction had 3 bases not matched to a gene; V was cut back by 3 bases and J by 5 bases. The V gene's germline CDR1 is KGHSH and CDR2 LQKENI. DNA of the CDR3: TGTGCCAGCTCACCTCCCAGGGGGGAGACCCAGTACTTC. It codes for CASSPPRGETQYF.

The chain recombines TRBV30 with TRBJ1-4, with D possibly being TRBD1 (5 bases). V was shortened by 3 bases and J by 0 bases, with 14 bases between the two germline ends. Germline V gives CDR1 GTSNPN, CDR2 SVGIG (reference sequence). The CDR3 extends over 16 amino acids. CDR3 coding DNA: TGTGCCTGGAGCGGGGGACGGACTTCAACTAATGAAAAACTGTTTTTT. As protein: CAWSGGRTSTNEKLFF. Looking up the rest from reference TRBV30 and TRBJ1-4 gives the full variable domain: SQTIHQWPATLVQPVGSPLSLECTVEGTSNPNLYWYRQAAGRGLQLLFYSVGIGQISSEVPQNLSASRPQDRQFILSSKKLLLSDSGFYLCAWSGGRTSTNEKLFFGSGTQLSVL.

This CDR3 is CASSPRPGQGRTGELFF. CDR3 in DNA: TGTGCCAGCAGCCCCCGACCGGGACAGGGACGGACCGGGGAGCTGTTTTTT. This chain joins TRBV5-4 and TRBJ2-2; 9 positions agree with TRBD1. The length of the CDR3 is 17 residues. CDR1 and CDR2 from the germline V gene are SGHNT and YYREEE (reference sequence). The junction had 12 bases not matched to a gene; V was cut back by 4 bases and J by 5 bases.

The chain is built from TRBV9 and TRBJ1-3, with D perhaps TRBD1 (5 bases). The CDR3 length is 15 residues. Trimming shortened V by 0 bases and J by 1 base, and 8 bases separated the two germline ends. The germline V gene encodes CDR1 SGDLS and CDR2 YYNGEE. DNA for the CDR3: TGTGCCAGCAGCGTAGGGGGGAGGTCTGGAAACACCATATATTTT. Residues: CASSVGGRSGNTIYF.

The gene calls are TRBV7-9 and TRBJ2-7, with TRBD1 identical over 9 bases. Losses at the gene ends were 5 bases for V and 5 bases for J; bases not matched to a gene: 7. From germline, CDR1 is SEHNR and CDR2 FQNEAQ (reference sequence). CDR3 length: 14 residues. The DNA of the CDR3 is TGTGCCAGCAGCAACCGGGACAGGGTCCACGAGCAGTACTTC. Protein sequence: CASSNRDRVHEQYF.

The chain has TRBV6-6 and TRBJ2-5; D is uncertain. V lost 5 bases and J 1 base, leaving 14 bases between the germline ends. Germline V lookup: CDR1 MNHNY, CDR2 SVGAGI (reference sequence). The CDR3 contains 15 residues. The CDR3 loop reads CASSTTRLIQETQYF. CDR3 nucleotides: TGTGCCAGCAGTACGACGCGACTCATCCAAGAGACCCAGTACTTC.

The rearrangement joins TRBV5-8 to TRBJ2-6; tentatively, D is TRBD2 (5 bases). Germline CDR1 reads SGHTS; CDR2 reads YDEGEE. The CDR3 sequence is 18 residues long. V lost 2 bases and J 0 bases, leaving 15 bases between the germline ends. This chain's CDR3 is CASSFLASESSGANVLTF. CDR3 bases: TGTGCCAGCAGCTTTTTAGCGTCGGAGAGCTCTGGGGCCAACGTCCTGACTTTC.

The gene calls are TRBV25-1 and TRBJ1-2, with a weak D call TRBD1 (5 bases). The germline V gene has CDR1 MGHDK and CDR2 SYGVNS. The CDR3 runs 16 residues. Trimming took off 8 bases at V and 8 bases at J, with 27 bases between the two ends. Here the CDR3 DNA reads TGTGCCAGCGGCTACGGCTCAGATGGGGCGTTGGAAGGCTACACCTTC. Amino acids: CASGYGSDGALEGYTF.

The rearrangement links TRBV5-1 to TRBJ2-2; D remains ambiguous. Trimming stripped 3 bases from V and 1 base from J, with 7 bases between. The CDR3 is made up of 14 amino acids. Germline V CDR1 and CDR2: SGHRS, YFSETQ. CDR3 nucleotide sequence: TGCGCCAGCAGCTCCTCCGGGAACACCGGGGAGCTGTTTTTT. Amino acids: CASSSSGNTGELFF.

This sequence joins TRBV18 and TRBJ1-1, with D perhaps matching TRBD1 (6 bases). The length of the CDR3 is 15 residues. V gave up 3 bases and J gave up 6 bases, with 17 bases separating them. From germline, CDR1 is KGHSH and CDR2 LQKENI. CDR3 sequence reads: CASSPARGGLAEAFF. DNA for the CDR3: TGTGCCAGCTCACCGGCCCGCGGGGGGCTCGCTGAAGCTTTCTTT.

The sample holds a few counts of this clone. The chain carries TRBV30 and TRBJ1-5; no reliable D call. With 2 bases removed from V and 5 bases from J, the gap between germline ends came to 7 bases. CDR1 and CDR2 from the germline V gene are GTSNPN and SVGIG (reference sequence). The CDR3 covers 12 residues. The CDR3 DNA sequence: TGTGCCTGGAGTACCAGGCATCAGCCCCAGCATTTT. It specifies CAWSTRHQPQHF.

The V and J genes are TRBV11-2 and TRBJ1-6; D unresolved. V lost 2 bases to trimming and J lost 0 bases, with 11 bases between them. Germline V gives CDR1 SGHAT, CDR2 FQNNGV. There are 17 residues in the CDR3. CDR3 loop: CASSLSSGSSYNSPLHF. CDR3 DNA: TGTGCCAGCAGCTTAAGTTCCGGGAGCTCCTATAATTCACCCCTCCACTTT. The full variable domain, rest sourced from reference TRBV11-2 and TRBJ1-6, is EAGVAQSPRYKIIEKRQSVAFWCNPISGHATLYWYQQILGQGPKLLIQFQNNGVVDDSQLPKDRFSAERLKGVDSTLKIQPAKLEDSAVYLCASSLSSGSSYNSPLHFGNGTRLTVT.

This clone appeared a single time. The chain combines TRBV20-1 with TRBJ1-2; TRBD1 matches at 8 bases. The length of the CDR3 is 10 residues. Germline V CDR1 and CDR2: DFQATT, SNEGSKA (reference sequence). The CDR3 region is CRSDRGGYTF. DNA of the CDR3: TGCAGATCTGACAGGGGTGGCTACACCTTC.

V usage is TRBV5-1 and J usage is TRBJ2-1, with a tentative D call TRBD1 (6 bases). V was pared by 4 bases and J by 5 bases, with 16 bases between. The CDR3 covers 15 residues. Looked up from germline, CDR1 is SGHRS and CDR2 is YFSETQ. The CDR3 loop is CASSIGTRGDNEQFF. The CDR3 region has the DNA TGCGCCAGCAGCATCGGGACACGAGGGGACAATGAGCAGTTCTTC. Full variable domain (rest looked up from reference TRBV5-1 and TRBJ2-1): KAGVTQTPRYLIKTRGQQVTLSCSPISGHRSVSWYQQTPGQGLQFLFEYFSETQRNKGNFPGRFSGRQFSNSRSEMNVSTLELGDSALYLCASSIGTRGDNEQFFGPGTRLTVL.

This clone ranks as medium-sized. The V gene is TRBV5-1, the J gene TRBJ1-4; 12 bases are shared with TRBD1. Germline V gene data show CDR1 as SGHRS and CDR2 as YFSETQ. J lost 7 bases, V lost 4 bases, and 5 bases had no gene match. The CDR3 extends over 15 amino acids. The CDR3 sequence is CASSPGTGGVEKLFF. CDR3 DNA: TGCGCCAGCAGCCCCGGGACAGGGGGCGTTGAAAAACTGTTTTTT.

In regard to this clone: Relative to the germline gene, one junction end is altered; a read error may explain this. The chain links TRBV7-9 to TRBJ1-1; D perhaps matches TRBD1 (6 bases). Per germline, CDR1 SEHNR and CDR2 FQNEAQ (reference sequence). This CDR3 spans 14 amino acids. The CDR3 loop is CSSSPRGRDTEAFF. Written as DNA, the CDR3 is TGTTCCAGCAGCCCGCGGGGGCGGGATACTGAAGCTTTCTTT.

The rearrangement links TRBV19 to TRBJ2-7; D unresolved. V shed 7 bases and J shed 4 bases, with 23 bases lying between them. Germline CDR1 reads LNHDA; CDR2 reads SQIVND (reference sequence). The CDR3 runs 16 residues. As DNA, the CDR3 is TGTGCCAGTATCACCTACCCCCGGAGACGGTCTTACGAGCAGTACTTC. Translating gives CASITYPRRRSYEQYF.

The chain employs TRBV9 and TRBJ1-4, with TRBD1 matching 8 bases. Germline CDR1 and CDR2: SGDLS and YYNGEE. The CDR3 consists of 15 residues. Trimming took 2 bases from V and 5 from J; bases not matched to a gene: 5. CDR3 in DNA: TGTGCCAGCAGCGTGACGGGACAGGCGAATGAAAAACTGTTTTTT. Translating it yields CASSVTGQANEKLFF.

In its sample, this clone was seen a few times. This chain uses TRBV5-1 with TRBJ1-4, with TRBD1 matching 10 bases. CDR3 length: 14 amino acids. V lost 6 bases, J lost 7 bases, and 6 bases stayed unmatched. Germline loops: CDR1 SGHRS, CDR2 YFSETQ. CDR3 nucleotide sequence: TGCGCCAGCAAACCGGGACAGGGGACTGAAAAACTGTTTTTT. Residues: CASKPGQGTEKLFF.